Listed here is a single T cell receptor (beta chain). Its antigen is as yet unknown. The sample is drawn from a study of radiation and T cells in renal cell carcinoma. The assay was immunoSEQ multiplex PCR, and TCRdb's table has in-frame clones only and misses some. The data show 17,000 or so clones, with around 55% seen just once and over 9.5% held by the top ten. Treatment specified: 15 Gy SBRT to primary tumor, nephrectomy 4 weeks later. V was clipped by 7 bases and J by 6 bases, with 16 bases between them. The CDR3 loop spans 13 amino acids. The germline V gene encodes CDR1 SNHLY and CDR2 FYNNEI. Study-wide results and limits: Dominant CDR3 motifs occupied more repertoire in irradiated than control tumors. Irradiated tumors had higher TCR clonality than control tumors. Top tumor clonotypes rose in blood 2 weeks post-radiation, then contracted.

This receptor was obtained from a man in his fifties or sixties with renal cell carcinoma. V gene TRBV2 combines with J gene TRBJ2-7, with a weak D call TRBD1 (5 bases). Sequencing was performed on tumor tissue, taken from a patient whose treatment included radiotherapy and nephrectomy. The CDR3 sequence: CASMGPAGREQYF. The CDR3 DNA follows: TGTGCCAGCATGGGGCCCGCAGGACGCGAGCAGTACTTC.